The source of this TCR beta chain is a study of blood T cell repertoires in COVID-19. The overall study: There were acute and convalescent COVID-19 samples, and they came from the United States, Italy and Spain. T cells, B-cell-depleted T cells, or PBMCs supplied cDNA or gDNA.

Original data processing: Amplification of reference gene primers provided the estimated nucleated cell counts. Clones were sequenced by immunoSEQ multiplex PCR, and TCRdb holds only the in-frame ones, with some missing. D and trimming were read from the DNA, whereas the V and J calls and clone size are those reported in that table. Among 310,000 or so clones listed, about nine tenths were seen once. The CDR3 contains 15 residues. J gave up 7 bases and V 0 bases, and 4 bases lay outside the gene matches. Germline V gene lookup returns CDR1 SGDLS and CDR2 YYNGEE. This clonotype was sampled from a man aged 50 to 59 with active or convalescent COVID-19. V is TRBV9 and J is TRBJ2-2; 9 bases are a match to TRBD2. The sample was peripheral blood. The CDR3: CASSVGGGAGGELFF. CDR3 bases: TGTGCCAGCAGCGTAGGCGGGGGGGCTGGCGGGGAGCTGTTTTTT.